These 29 T cell receptor beta chains were sequenced from one sample in a study of Tregs in tolerant kidney transplant recipients. Only in-frame clones appear in the TCRdb table, and some are missing; sequencing was by immunoSEQ multiplex PCR. This table has 90,000 or so clones, 90% to 95% appearing once. Mixed chimerism was transient after nonmyeloablative marrow transplants from related graft donors. The material was CD4+ T cells from blood (PBMCs), obtained 12 months after the transplant. These receptor sequences come from a human patient who received a combined kidney and bone marrow transplant. Part of the T cell pool may stem from the graft donor.

The chain carries TRBV6-6 and TRBJ2-2; no clear D. The germline CDR1 and CDR2 sequences are MNHNY and SVGAGI (reference sequence). The CDR3 length is 13 residues. V gave up 6 bases and J gave up 7 bases, with 12 bases separating them. The CDR3 nucleotides are TGTGCCAGCAGCCCCCCAGGTAACGGGGAGCTGTTTTTT. Translation: CASSPPGNGELFF.

The chain has TRBV5-1 and TRBJ2-3, with 10 bases fitting TRBD1. Germline trimming cut 1 base from V and 4 bases from J; bases unmatched to any gene: 9. This CDR3 is 17 amino acids long. Looked up from germline, CDR1 is SGHRS and CDR2 is YFSETQ. The CDR3 nucleotides are TGCGCCAGCAGCTTGTCCCGCGGGGACAGGGGATCAGATACGCAGTATTTT. Translated: CASSLSRGDRGSDTQYF.

The chain carries TRBV4-2 and TRBJ1-3, with no clear D. Germline V gene lookup returns CDR1 LGHNA and CDR2 YNFKEQ. V gave up 0 bases and J gave up 5 bases, with 5 bases separating them. This CDR3 has 13 residues. DNA for the CDR3: TGTGCCAGCAGCCAAGACCAGAGAAACACCATATATTTT. It is translated as CASSQDQRNTIYF.

V gene TRBV5-1 combines with J gene TRBJ1-1, with D uncertain. This CDR3 has 14 residues. Germline CDR1 reads SGHRS; CDR2 reads YFSETQ. Deletions cut 6 bases from V and 2 bases from J, with 14 bases between. The CDR3 is CASTVSVLNTEAFF. CDR3 nucleotides: TGCGCCAGCACTGTCAGCGTTCTAAACACTGAAGCTTTCTTT. The variable domain in full, completed from reference TRBV5-1 and TRBJ1-1, reads KAGVTQTPRYLIKTRGQQVTLSCSPISGHRSVSWYQQTPGQGLQFLFEYFSETQRNKGNFPGRFSGRQFSNSRSEMNVSTLELGDSALYLCASTVSVLNTEAFFGQGTRLTVV.

V is TRBV7-2 and J is TRBJ2-1, with TRBD2 matching over 12 bases. The CDR3 consists of 16 residues. Germline V gives CDR1 SGHTA, CDR2 FQGNSA. With 4 bases clipped from V and 7 bases from J, the junction kept 8 bases outside the gene matches. The CDR3 DNA is TGTGCCAGCAGCTCTCTAGCGGGGGGGGCTGGAAATGAGCAGTTCTTC. Its translation is CASSSLAGGAGNEQFF.

V usage is TRBV4-2 and J usage is TRBJ2-7, with D possibly matching TRBD2 (6 bases). The V and J ends lost 0 bases and 1 base respectively, with 16 bases between them. The CDR3 extends over 17 amino acids. Germline V gives CDR1 LGHNA, CDR2 YNFKEQ. Here the CDR3 DNA reads TGTGCCAGCAGCCAAGAGGACGGAGGGGTACTATCCTACGAGCAGTACTTC. Translated, it gives CASSQEDGGVLSYEQYF.

This chain uses TRBV4-3 with TRBJ2-3; D perhaps matches TRBD1 (6 bases). The germline V gene encodes CDR1 LGHNA and CDR2 YSLEER. Trimming stripped 4 bases from V and 5 bases from J, with 16 bases between. The CDR3 sequence is 15 residues long. DNA of the CDR3: TGCGCCAGCAGCCTCTATCAGGGGCCCGGAGATACGCAGTATTTT. Amino acids: CASSLYQGPGDTQYF.

This clone was seen more than once but under ten times. The junction departs from germline at one end; a sequencing error may be responsible. The rearrangement uses TRBV10-3 and TRBJ1-4, with D possibly being TRBD1 (5 bases). Germline assignment: CDR1 ENHRY and CDR2 SYGVKD. This CDR3 has 14 amino acids. CDR3 bases: TGTGCCACCAGTGGGACGGGGGGAGGAGAAAAACTGTTTTTT. Amino acid sequence: CATSGTGGGEKLFF.

The rearrangement uses TRBV6-1 and TRBJ2-5, with TRBD1 identical over 10 bases. V shed 2 bases, J shed 1 base, and the junction held 4 bases outside the gene matches. The CDR3 extends over 16 amino acids. CDR1 MNHNS and CDR2 SASEGT come from the germline V gene. This chain's CDR3 is CASSEKGQGVQETQYF. The CDR3 DNA reads TGTGCCAGCAGTGAAAAAGGACAGGGGGTCCAAGAGACCCAGTACTTC.

The chain couples TRBV12-2 to TRBJ2-7; the D call TRBD1 from the table was never checked on the DNA. TRBV12-2 is a documented pseudogene. The CDR3 totals 18 residues. The CDR3 loop reads CASRCQKTGTAGSYEQYF. The CDR3 DNA reads as TGTGCAAGTCGCTGTCAAAAAACCGGGACAGCCGGATCCTACGAGCAGTACTTC.

This rearrangement joins TRBV9 to TRBJ2-7; 7 bases are a match to TRBD2. Germline CDR1 is SGDLS and CDR2 is YYNGEE. The CDR3 loop spans 13 amino acids. V shed 4 bases, J shed 4 bases, and the junction held 5 bases outside the gene matches. Here the CDR3 reads CASSPGGWYEQYF. CDR3 bases: TGTGCCAGCAGCCCCGGGGGGTGGTACGAGCAGTACTTC.

The chain couples TRBV11-2 to TRBJ1-6; D possibly corresponds to TRBD1 (5 bases). CDR3 length: 15 residues. CDR1 and CDR2 (germline): SGHAT, FQNNGV. The V and J ends lost 1 base and 6 bases respectively, with 10 bases between them. In DNA form, the CDR3 reads TGTGCCAGCAGCTTAGGGCCCGGGGGTAATTCACCCCTCCACTTT. Translation: CASSLGPGGNSPLHF.

CDR3 coding DNA: TGTGCCAGCAGTGAAGGGGGCTCCCTCTATGGCTACACCTTC. Protein: CASSEGGSLYGYTF. V gene TRBV6-1 combines with J gene TRBJ1-2; TRBD1 might be the D (5 bases). This CDR3 contains 14 residues. V was clipped by 1 base and J by 4 bases, with 10 bases between them. In germline, CDR1 is MNHNS, CDR2 SASEGT.

The chain has TRBV4-2 and TRBJ2-7, with 9 bases matching TRBD1. Germline loops: CDR1 LGHNA, CDR2 YNFKEQ. Trimming removed 5 bases from V and 3 bases from J; junction bases left unmatched: 8. The CDR3 sequence is 15 residues long. This CDR3 is CASSSGDRAVYEQYF. DNA of the CDR3: TGTGCCAGCAGCTCAGGGGACAGGGCCGTCTACGAGCAGTACTTC.

The chain employs TRBV4-3 and TRBJ2-7; possibly TRBD2 for D (5 bases). V lost 1 base and J 0 bases, leaving 13 bases between the germline ends. This CDR3 has 16 residues. Germline-derived CDR1 and CDR2 are LGHNA and YSLEER. This chain's CDR3 is CASSQVRGTSSYEQYF. The CDR3 nucleotides are TGCGCCAGCAGCCAAGTTAGAGGCACTAGCTCCTACGAGCAGTACTTC.

V and J are TRBV29-1 and TRBJ2-1; TRBD1 matches 9 bases. J lost 6 bases, V lost 4 bases, and 16 bases had no gene match. The CDR3 extends over 17 amino acids. The V gene's germline CDR1 is SQVTM and CDR2 ANQGSEA. CDR3 sequence (DNA): TGCAGCGTTGTGGGACAGGGCGTTCCTTACGGTGGCAATGAGCAGTTCTTC. Protein sequence: CSVVGQGVPYGGNEQFF.

The chain recombines TRBV30 with TRBJ2-3; tentatively, D is TRBD2 (6 bases). The CDR3 contains 13 residues. Trimming stripped 3 bases from V and 7 bases from J, with 14 bases between. CDR1 and CDR2 from the germline V gene are GTSNPN and SVGIG (reference sequence). CDR3 DNA: TGTGCCTGGAGGATGACTAGTTTAAATACGCAGTATTTT. Amino acid sequence: CAWRMTSLNTQYF.

This clone has only one observation. The chain recombines TRBV19 with TRBJ2-1; 9 nucleotides match TRBD2. J was trimmed by 7 bases and V by 7 bases; bases with no gene match: 14. This CDR3 is 16 amino acids long. The germline CDR1 and CDR2 sequences are LNHDA and SQIVND (reference sequence). The CDR3 DNA follows: TGTGCCAGTACCACCCTCTGGGTAGCGGGGGCGAATGAGCAGTTCTTC. It is translated as CASTTLWVAGANEQFF.

The gene calls are TRBV7-2 and TRBJ2-1; 7 bases fit TRBD2. Trimming cost V 0 bases and J 10 bases; bases outside gene matches: 12. Germline CDR1 SGHTA, CDR2 FQGNSA. CDR3 length: 16 amino acids. CDR3 DNA: TGTGCCAGCAGCTTAGCTGGCGCGGGAGAGTTCGGCGAGCAGTTCTTC. Translation gives CASSLAGAGEFGEQFF.

V usage is TRBV6-1 and J usage is TRBJ2-7; 11 bases are shared with TRBD2. This CDR3 contains 14 residues. Germline V gives CDR1 MNHNS, CDR2 SASEGT. After removal of 4 bases from V and 5 bases from J, the junction contained 4 bases not matched to a gene. The CDR3: CASSVAGGLHEQYF. In nucleotides, the CDR3 is TGTGCCAGCAGTGTAGCGGGGGGGCTTCACGAGCAGTACTTC.

For the CDR3, the DNA is TGTGCCAGCAGCTTACGGGACTCTACGAGGGGCTACACCTTC. Translating gives CASSLRDSTRGYTF. This chain joins TRBV7-2 and TRBJ1-2; D perhaps matches TRBD1 (5 bases). CDR1 and CDR2 from the germline V gene are SGHTA and FQGNSA. This CDR3 is built from 14 residues. Trimming left V 2 bases short and J 8 bases short, with 15 bases between.

The chain has TRBV7-2 and TRBJ1-3; no clear D. The CDR3 is 14 amino acids. V was cut by 3 bases and J by 0 bases, with 6 bases left in between. Germline V gives CDR1 SGHTA, CDR2 FQGNSA. The CDR3 protein is CASSFQASGNTIYF. Written as DNA, the CDR3 is TGTGCCAGCAGCTTCCAGGCCTCTGGAAACACCATATATTTT.

The J gene is TRBJ1-6, the V gene TRBV10-3; a possible D gene is TRBD1 (6 bases). Germline V gene data show CDR1 as ENHRY and CDR2 as SYGVKD. The CDR3 covers 11 residues. Trimming left V 10 bases short and J 10 bases short, with 11 bases between. In DNA form, the CDR3 reads TGTGCCACGGGAGGGGGATCACCCCTCCACTTT. Residues: CATGGGSPLHF.

The chain has TRBV9 and TRBJ1-1; TRBD1 matches 9 bases. The V gene's germline CDR1 is SGDLS and CDR2 YYNGEE. CDR3 length: 15 amino acids. V lost 0 bases to trimming and J lost 5 bases; unmatched junction nucleotides: 5. Here the CDR3 reads CASSVVRTGVTEAFF. The CDR3 DNA reads TGTGCCAGCAGCGTAGTAAGGACAGGGGTTACTGAAGCTTTCTTT.

V gene TRBV19 combines with J gene TRBJ2-3; TRBD2 agrees at 8 bases. CDR1 and CDR2 from the germline V gene are LNHDA and SQIVND (reference sequence). The CDR3 contains 15 residues. J gave up 2 bases and V 4 bases, and 5 bases lay outside the gene matches. In DNA form, the CDR3 reads TGTGCCAGTAGTAGCGGGAGGCTTAACACAGATACGCAGTATTTT. Its protein is CASSSGRLNTDTQYF.

The V gene is TRBV13, the J gene TRBJ2-1; 7 bases line up with TRBD2. V trimming: 3 bases; J trimming: 4 bases; junction bases outside the gene matches: 12. The CDR3 has 17 residues. The germline CDR1 and CDR2 sequences are PRHDT and FYEKMQ (reference sequence). Here the CDR3 DNA reads TGTGCCAGCAGCTTGACGTGGGCTAGCGGTCGATACAATGAGCAGTTCTTC. Its translation: CASSLTWASGRYNEQFF.

The gene calls are TRBV6-4 and TRBJ2-5, with TRBD2 matching over 8 bases. V lost 3 bases and J lost 9; bases outside the gene matches: 6. The CDR3 is 13 residues long. Germline CDR1 and CDR2: MRHNA and SNTAGT. CDR3 loop: CASSEDRGGPQYF. The DNA of the CDR3 is TGTGCCAGCAGTGAAGATCGGGGGGGCCCCCAGTACTTC.

This chain joins TRBV5-6 and TRBJ1-3, with unresolved D. The CDR3 runs to 14 residues. From germline, CDR1 is SGHDT and CDR2 YYEEEE. The V and J ends lost 1 base and 2 bases respectively, with 7 bases between them. CDR3 nucleotides: TGTGCCAGCAGCTTGCCCGGGACTGGAAACACCATATATTTT. It specifies CASSLPGTGNTIYF.

The rearrangement joins TRBV18 to TRBJ1-2, with TRBD1 identical over 10 bases. The ends lost 5 bases at V and 4 bases at J; junction bases unmatched: 10. This CDR3 region has 16 residues. Germline V gene lookup returns CDR1 KGHSH and CDR2 LQKENI. CDR3 in amino acids: CASSGDGTGAFYGYTF. CDR3 nucleotide sequence: TGTGCCAGCTCAGGAGACGGGACAGGGGCTTTCTATGGCTACACCTTC. Using reference TRBV18 and TRBJ1-2 for the parts outside the CDR3, the full variable domain is NAGVMQNPRHLVRRRGQEARLRCSPMKGHSHVYWYRQLPEEGLKFMVYLQKENIIDESGMPKERFSAEFPKEGPSILRIQQVVRGDSAAYFCASSGDGTGAFYGYTFGSGTRLTVV.